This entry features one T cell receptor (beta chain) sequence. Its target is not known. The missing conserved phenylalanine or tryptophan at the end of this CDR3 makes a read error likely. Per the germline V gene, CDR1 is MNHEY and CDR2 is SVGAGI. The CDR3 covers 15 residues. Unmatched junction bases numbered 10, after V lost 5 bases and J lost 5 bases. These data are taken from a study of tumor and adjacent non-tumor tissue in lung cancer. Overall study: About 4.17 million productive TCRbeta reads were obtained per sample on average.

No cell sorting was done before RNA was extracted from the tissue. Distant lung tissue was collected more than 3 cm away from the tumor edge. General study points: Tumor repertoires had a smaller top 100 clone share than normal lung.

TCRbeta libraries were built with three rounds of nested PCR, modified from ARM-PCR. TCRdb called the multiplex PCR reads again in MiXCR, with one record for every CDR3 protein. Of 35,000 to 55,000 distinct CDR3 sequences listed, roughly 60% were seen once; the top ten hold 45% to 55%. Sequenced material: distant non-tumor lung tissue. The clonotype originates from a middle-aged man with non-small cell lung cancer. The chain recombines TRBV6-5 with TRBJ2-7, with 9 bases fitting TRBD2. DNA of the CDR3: TGTGCCAGCAGTCCACGGACTAGCGATATGGACGAGCAGTACTTA. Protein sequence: CASSPRTSDMDEQYL.